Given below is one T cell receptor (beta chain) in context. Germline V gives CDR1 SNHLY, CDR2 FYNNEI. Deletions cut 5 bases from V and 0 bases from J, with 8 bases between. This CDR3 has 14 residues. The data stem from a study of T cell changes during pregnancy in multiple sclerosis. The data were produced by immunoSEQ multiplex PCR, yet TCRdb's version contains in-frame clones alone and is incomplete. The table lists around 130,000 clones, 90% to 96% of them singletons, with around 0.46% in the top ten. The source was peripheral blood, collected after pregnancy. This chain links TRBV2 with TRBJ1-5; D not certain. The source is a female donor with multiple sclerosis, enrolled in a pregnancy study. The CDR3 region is CASSYDSSNQPQHF. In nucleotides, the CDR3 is TGTGCCAGCAGTTACGACTCTAGCAATCAGCCCCAGCATTTT.